The text below deals with one TCR beta chain. These data are taken from a study of OX40 agonist ivuxolimab in advanced cancers. Study information: The dose of intravenous ivuxolimab that patients received every 2 weeks ranged from 0.01 to 10 mg/kg.

Libraries were prepared by immunoSEQ multiplex PCR; TCRdb keeps only in-frame clonotypes and omits some of them. The repertoire has more than 45,000 clones, around 77% of them found once; the top ten carry around 2%. The CDR3 loop spans 15 amino acids. V was clipped by 2 bases and J by 1 base, with 11 bases between them. The V gene's germline CDR1 is LGHNT and CDR2 FRNRAP. Patients were ruled out by autoimmune disease history or systemic immunosuppression. Blood was sampled at baseline, cycle 4 day 1, and cycle 7 day 1. This clonotype originated in an adult with an advanced solid tumor such as melanoma, head and neck, liver or kidney cancer. This chain uses TRBV12-5 with TRBJ2-5; possibly TRBD2 for D (5 bases). Sequencing used CD4+ or CD8+ T cells sorted from blood, obtained in a trial of the OX40 agonist ivuxolimab. The CDR3 nucleotides are TGTGCTAGTGGTTTGTCGGCGGGCCTCCAAGAGACCCAGTACTTC. This translates into CASGLSAGLQETQYF.